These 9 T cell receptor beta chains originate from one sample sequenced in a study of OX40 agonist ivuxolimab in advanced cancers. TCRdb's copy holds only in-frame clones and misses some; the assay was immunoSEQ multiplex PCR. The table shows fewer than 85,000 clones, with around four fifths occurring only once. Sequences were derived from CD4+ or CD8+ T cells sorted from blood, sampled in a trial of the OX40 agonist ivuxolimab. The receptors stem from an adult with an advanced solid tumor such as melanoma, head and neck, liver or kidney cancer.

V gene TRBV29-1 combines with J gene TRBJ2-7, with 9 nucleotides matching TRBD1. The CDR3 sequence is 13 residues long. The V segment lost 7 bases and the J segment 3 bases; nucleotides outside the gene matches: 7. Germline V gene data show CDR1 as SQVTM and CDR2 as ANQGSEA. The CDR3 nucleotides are TGCAGCGCTCGACCGGGACAGGGCTACGAGCAGTACTTC. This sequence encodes CSARPGQGYEQYF.

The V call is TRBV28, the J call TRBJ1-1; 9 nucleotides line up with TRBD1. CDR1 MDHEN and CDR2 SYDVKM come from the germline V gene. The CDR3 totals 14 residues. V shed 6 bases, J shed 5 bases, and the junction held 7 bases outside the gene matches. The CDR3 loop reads CASRGGQGMTEAFF. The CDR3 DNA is TGTGCCAGCAGGGGAGGACAGGGGATGACTGAAGCTTTCTTT.

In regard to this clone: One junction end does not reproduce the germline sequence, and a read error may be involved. For the CDR3, the DNA is TGTGCCATCAGTGATATCGTCGAAATGGGCTACACCTTC. Protein sequence: CAISDIVEMGYTF. The rearrangement links TRBV6-5 to TRBJ1-2; D unresolved. From germline, CDR1 is MNHEY and CDR2 SVGAGI. The CDR3 has 13 residues.

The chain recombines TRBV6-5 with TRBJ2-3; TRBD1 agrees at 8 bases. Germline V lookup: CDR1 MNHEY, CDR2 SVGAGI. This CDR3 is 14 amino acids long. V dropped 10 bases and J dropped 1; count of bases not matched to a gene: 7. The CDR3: CATDRGQGTDTQYF. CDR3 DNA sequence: TGTGCCACAGACAGGGGCCAAGGCACAGATACGCAGTATTTT.

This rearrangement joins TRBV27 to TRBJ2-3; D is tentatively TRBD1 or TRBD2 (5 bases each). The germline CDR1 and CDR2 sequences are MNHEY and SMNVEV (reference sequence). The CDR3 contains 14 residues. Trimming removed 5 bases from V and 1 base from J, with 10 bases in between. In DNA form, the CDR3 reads TGTGCCAGCAGTAACCGGGACGGCACAGATACGCAGTATTTT. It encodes CASSNRDGTDTQYF.

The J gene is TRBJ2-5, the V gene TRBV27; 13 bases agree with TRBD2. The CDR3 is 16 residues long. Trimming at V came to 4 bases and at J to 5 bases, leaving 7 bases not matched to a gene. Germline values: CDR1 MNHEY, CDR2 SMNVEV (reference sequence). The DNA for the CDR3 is TGTGCCAGCAGTTCCTGGACTAGCGGGAGTAGGGAGACCCAGTACTTC. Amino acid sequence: CASSSWTSGSRETQYF.

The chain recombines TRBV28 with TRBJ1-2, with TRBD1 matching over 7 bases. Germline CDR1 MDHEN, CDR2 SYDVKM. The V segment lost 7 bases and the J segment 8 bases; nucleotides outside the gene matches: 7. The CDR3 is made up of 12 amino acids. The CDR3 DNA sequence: TGTGCCAGCAATACAGGGGACTTCGGCTACACCTTC. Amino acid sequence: CASNTGDFGYTF.

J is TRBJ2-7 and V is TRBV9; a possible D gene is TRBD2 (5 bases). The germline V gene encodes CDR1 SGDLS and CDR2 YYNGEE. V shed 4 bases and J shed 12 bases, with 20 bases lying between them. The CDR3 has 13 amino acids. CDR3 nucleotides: TGTGCCAGCAGCCCCCGGGATGGTCCTTGGCGGTACTTC. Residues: CASSPRDGPWRYF.

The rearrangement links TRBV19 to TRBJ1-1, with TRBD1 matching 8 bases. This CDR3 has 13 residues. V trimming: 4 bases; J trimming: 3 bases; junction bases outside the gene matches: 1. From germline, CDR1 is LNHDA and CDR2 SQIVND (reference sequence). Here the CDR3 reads CASSNRGDTEAFF. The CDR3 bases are TGTGCCAGTAGTAACAGGGGGGACACTGAAGCTTTCTTT.